The clone carrying this T cell receptor beta chain was detected many times. Its antigen is not known. Each CDR3 protein gets one entry after TCRdb re-called the 5' RACE reads with MiXCR. The sample yields about 30,000 distinct CDR3 sequences, less than 9% seen once. This sample is drawn from a study of spatial heterogeneity in lung cancer. Across the study: TCR transcript counts in tumor regions correlated strongly with a T cell module score from matched bulk RNA-seq. The study, taken as a whole, reports: The number of expanded tumor alpha and beta chains correlated with mutation number. Quantities of ubiquitous and regional expanded TCRs paralleled ubiquitous and regional nonsynonymous mutations, respectively.

The sample's time point: sample taken at primary tumor resection. The donors were 70 or so patients with non-small cell lung cancer that was early-stage and untreated. From germline, CDR1 is MNHNY and CDR2 SVGAGI (reference sequence). Trimming stripped 7 bases from V and 5 bases from J, with 12 bases between. The CDR3 length is 13 residues. This rearrangement joins TRBV6-6 to TRBJ1-5; D uncertain. This sequence originates from a male donor with early-stage non-small cell lung cancer. The source was lung tumor tissue, collected at surgery. CDR3: CASTLETYQPQHF. The CDR3, as DNA: TGTGCCAGCACTCTGGAAACCTATCAGCCCCAGCATTTT.